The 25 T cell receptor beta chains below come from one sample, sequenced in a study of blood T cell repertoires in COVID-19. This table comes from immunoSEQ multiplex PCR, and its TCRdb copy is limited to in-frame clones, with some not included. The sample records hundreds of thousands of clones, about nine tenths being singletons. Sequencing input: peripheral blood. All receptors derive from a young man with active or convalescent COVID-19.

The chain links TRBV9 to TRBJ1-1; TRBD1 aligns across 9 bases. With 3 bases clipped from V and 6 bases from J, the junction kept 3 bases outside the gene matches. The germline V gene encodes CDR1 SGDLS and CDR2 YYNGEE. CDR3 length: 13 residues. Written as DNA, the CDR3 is TGTGCCAGCAGCGCGGACAGGGGTGCTGAAGCTTTCTTT. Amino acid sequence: CASSADRGAEAFF. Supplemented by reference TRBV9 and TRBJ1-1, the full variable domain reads DSGVTQTPKHLITATGQRVTLRCSPRSGDLSVYWYQQSLDQGLQFLIQYYNGEERAKGNILERFSAQQFPDLHSELNLSSLELGDSALYFCASSADRGAEAFFGQGTRLTVV.

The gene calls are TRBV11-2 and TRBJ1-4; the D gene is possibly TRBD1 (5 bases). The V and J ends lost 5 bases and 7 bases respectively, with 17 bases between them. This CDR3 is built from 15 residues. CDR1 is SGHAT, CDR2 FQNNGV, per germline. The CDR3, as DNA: TGTGCCAGCAGCCAGAAATCAGGGCGGAGTGAAAAACTGTTTTTT. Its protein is CASSQKSGRSEKLFF. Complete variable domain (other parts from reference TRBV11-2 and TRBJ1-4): EAGVAQSPRYKIIEKRQSVAFWCNPISGHATLYWYQQILGQGPKLLIQFQNNGVVDDSQLPKDRFSAERLKGVDSTLKIQPAKLEDSAVYLCASSQKSGRSEKLFFGSGTQLSVL.

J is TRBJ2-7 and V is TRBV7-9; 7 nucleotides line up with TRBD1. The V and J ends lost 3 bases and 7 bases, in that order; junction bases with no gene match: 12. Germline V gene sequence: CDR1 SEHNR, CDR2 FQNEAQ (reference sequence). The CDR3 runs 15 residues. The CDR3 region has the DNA TGTGCCAGCAGCTTCACAGGGGCCCCGTCGGAGGAGCAGTACTTC. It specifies CASSFTGAPSEEQYF.

This CDR3 reads CASSQDLDRGYYGYTF. CDR3 bases: TGCGCCAGCAGCCAAGATTTAGACAGGGGGTACTATGGCTACACCTTC. V gene TRBV4-1 combines with J gene TRBJ1-2; 9 bases map to TRBD1. The length of the CDR3 is 16 residues. Germline V lookup: CDR1 MGHRA, CDR2 YSYEKL. Germline trimming cut 0 bases from V and 3 bases from J; bases unmatched to any gene: 5.

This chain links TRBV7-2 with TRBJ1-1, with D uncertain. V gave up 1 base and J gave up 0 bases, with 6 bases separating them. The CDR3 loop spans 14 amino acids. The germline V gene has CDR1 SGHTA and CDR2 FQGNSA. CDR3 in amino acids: CASSLGVLNTEAFF. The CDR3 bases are TGTGCCAGCAGCTTAGGAGTTCTGAACACTGAAGCTTTCTTT.

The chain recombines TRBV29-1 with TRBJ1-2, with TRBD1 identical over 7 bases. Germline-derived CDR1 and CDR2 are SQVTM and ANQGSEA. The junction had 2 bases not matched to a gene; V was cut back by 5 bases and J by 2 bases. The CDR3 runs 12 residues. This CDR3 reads CSVWGQNYGYTF. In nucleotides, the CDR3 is TGCAGCGTTTGGGGACAGAACTATGGCTACACCTTC. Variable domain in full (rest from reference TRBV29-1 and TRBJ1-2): SAVISQKPSRDICQRGTSLTIQCQVDSQVTMMFWYRQQPGQSLTLIATANQGSEATYESGFVIDKFPISRPNLTFSTLTVSNMSPEDSSIYLCSVWGQNYGYTFGSGTRLTVV.

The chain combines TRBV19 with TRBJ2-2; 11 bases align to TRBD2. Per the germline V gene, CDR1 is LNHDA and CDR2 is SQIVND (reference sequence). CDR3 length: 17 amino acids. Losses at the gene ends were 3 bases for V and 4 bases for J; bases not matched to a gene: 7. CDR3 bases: TGTGCCAGTAGTATCCCCACACTAGCGGGAGCCACCGGGGAGCTGTTTTTT. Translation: CASSIPTLAGATGELFF.

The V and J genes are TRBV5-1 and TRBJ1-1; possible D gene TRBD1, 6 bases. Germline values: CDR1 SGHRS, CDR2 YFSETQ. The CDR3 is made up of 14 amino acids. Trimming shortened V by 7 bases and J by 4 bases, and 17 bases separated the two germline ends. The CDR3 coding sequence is TGCGCCAGCCGGCCCCCAGGGGCCCTCACTGAAGCTTTCTTT. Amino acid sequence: CASRPPGALTEAFF.

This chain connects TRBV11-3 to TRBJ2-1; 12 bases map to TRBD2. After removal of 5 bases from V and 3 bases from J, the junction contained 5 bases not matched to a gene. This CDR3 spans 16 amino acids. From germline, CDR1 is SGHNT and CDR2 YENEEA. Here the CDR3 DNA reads TGTGCCAGCAGCCGAGGGACTAGCGGGTTCTACAATGAGCAGTTCTTC. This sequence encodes CASSRGTSGFYNEQFF.

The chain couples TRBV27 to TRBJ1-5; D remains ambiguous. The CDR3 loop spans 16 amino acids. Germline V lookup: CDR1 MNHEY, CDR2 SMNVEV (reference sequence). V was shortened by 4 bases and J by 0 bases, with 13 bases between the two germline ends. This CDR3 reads CASSSSRVYSNQPQHF. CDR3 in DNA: TGTGCCAGCAGTTCCTCCCGGGTTTATAGCAATCAGCCCCAGCATTTT.

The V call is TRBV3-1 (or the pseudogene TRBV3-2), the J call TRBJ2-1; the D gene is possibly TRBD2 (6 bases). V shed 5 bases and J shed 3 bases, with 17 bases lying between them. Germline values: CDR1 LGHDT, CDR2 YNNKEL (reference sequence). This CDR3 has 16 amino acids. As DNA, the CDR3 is TGTGCCAGCAGCAAGCTCGGGAGCCAGAGCTACAATGAGCAGTTCTTC. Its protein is CASSKLGSQSYNEQFF.

DNA for the CDR3: TGTGCCAGCAGCCTGCAGAGCAATCAGCCCCAGCATTTT. Translated, it gives CASSLQSNQPQHF. This chain connects TRBV2 to TRBJ1-5, with D unclear. The CDR3 has 13 residues. Trimming took 6 bases from V and 1 from J, leaving 7 bases between them. CDR1 and CDR2 (germline): SNHLY, FYNNEI.

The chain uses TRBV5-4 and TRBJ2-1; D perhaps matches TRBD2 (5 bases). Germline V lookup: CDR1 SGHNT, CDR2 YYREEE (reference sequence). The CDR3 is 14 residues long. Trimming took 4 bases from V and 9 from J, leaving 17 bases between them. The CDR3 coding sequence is TGTGCCAGCAGCGGCGTAAGCGGCGGCGGTGAGCAGTTCTTC. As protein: CASSGVSGGGEQFF.

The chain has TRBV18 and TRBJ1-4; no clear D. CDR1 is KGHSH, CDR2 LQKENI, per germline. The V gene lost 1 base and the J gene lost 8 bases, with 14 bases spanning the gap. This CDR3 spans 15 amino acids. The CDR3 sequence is CASSPRGTIKEKLFF. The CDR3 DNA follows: TGTGCCAGCTCACCACGTGGCACAATCAAGGAAAAACTGTTTTTT. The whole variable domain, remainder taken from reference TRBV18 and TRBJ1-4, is NAGVMQNPRHLVRRRGQEARLRCSPMKGHSHVYWYRQLPEEGLKFMVYLQKENIIDESGMPKERFSAEFPKEGPSILRIQQVVRGDSAAYFCASSPRGTIKEKLFFGSGTQLSVL.

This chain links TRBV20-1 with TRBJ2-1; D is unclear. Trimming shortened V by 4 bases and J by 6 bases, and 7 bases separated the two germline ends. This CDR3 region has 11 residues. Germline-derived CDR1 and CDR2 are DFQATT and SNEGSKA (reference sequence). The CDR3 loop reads CSATRLNEQFF. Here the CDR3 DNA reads TGCAGTGCTACTCGACTCAATGAGCAGTTCTTC.

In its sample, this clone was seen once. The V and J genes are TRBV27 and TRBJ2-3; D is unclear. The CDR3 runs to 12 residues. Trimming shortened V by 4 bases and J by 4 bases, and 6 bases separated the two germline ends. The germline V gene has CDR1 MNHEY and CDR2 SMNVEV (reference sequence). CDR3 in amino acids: CASSYSSDTQYF. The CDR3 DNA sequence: TGTGCCAGCAGTTATTCCTCAGATACGCAGTATTTT.

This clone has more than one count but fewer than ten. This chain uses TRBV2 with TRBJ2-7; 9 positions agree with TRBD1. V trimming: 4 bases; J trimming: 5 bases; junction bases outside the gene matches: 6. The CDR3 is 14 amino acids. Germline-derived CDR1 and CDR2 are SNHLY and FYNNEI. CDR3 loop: CASSAGTGQDEQYF. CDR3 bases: TGTGCCAGCAGTGCGGGGACAGGGCAGGACGAGCAGTACTTC.

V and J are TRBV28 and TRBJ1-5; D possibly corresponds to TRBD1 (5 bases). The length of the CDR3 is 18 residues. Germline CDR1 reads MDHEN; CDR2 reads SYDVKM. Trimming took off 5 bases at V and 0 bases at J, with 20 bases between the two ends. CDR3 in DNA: TGTGCCAGCAGTCCATTCCCCAGGAGCGACAGTAGCAATCAGCCCCAGCATTTT. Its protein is CASSPFPRSDSSNQPQHF.

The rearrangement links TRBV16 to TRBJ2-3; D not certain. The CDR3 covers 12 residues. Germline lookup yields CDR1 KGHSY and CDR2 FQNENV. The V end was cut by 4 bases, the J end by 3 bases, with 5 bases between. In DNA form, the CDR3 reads TGTGCCAGCAGCCCTCAGACAGATACGCAGTATTTT. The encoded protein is CASSPQTDTQYF.

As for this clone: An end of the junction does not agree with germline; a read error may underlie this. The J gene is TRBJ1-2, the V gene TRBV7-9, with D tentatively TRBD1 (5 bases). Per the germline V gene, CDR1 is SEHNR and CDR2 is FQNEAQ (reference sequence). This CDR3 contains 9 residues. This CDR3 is CASSNQGSF. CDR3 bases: TGTGCCAGCAGCAACCAGGGTTCCTTC.

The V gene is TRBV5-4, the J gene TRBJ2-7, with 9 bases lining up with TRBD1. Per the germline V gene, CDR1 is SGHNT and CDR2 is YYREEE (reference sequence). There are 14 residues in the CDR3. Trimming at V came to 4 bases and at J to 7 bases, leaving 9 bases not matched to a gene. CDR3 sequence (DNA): TGTGCCAGCAGCGCACCGGGACAGGGAAATGAGCAGTACTTC. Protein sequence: CASSAPGQGNEQYF.

CDR3 sequence: CASRPRGQGVEKLFF. CDR3 coding DNA: TGTGCCAGCAGGCCAAGGGGACAGGGGGTTGAAAAACTGTTTTTT. V gene TRBV11-2 combines with J gene TRBJ1-4, with 11 positions matching TRBD1. Germline V gives CDR1 SGHAT, CDR2 FQNNGV. The CDR3 runs 15 residues. V trimming: 6 bases; J trimming: 7 bases; junction bases outside the gene matches: 7.

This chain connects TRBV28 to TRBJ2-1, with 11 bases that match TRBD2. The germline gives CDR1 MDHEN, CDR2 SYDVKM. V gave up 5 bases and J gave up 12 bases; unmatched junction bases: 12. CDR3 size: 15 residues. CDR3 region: CASSTDSGRGQGQFF. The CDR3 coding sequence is TGTGCCAGCAGTACTGATAGCGGGAGGGGCCAAGGGCAGTTCTTC.

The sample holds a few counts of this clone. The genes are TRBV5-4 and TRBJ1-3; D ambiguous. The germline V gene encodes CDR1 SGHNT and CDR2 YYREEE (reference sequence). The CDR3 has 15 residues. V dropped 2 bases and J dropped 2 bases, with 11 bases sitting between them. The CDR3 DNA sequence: TGTGCCAGCAGCTTTTTCAAAGGAGCTGGAAACACCATATATTTT. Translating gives CASSFFKGAGNTIYF.

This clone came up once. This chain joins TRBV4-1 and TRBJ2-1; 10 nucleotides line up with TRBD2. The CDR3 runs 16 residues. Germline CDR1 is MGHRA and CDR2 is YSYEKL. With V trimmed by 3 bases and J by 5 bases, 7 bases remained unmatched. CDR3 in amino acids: CASSHTGTSANNEQFF. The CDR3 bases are TGCGCCAGCAGCCACACCGGGACTAGCGCCAACAATGAGCAGTTCTTC.